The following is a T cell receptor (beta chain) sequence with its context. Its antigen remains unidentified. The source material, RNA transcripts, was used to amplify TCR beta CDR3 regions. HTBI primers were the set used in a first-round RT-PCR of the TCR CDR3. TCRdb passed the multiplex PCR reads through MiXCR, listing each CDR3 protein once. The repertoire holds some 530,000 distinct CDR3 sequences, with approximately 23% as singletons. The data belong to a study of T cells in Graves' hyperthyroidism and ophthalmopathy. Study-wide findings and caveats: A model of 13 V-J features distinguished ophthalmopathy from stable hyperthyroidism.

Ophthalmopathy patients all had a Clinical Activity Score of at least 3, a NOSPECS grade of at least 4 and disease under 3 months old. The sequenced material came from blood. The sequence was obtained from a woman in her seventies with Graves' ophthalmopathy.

The CDR3 bases are TGTGCCAGTAGTACGCGACAGGGTAGGGATAATGAAAAACTGTTTTTT. Encoded protein: CASSTRQGRDNEKLFF. The rearrangement joins TRBV19 to TRBJ1-4; 7 bases fit TRBD1. This CDR3 comprises 16 residues. Germline V gives CDR1 LNHDA, CDR2 SQIVND (reference sequence). V lost 4 bases to trimming and J lost 4 bases; unmatched junction nucleotides: 9.